The 27 T cell receptor beta chains presented below share a single source sample, sequenced in a study of T cell responses to AZD1222 COVID-19 vaccine. Data came from immunoSEQ multiplex PCR; TCRdb stores just in-frame clones and leaves some out. Of approximately 150,000 clones listed, about 91% are singletons. This sample comprised peripheral blood, obtained 28 days after the second AZD1222 dose. Receptors were obtained from an adult who received the AZD1222 COVID-19 vaccine.

The chain uses TRBV28 and TRBJ1-5; no definite D call. Trimming took off 6 bases at V and 1 base at J, with 16 bases between the two ends. CDR3 length: 16 amino acids. Germline V CDR1 and CDR2: MDHEN, SYDVKM. The CDR3 is CASRHRVVGSNQPQHF. CDR3 coding DNA: TGTGCCAGCAGACATAGGGTTGTGGGCAGCAATCAGCCCCAGCATTTT.

This clone showed up just a few times. V gene TRBV4-2 combines with J gene TRBJ2-3; no definite D call. V was shortened by 4 bases and J by 7 bases, with 9 bases between the two germline ends. Germline loops: CDR1 LGHNA, CDR2 YNFKEQ. The CDR3 runs to 12 residues. CDR3 in amino acids: CASSPSTNTQYF. Here the CDR3 DNA reads TGTGCCAGCAGCCCCTCCACTAATACGCAGTATTTT.

In this sample, this clone turned up a few times. CDR3 DNA sequence: TGTGCCAGCAGTGAGCAAGGGATTGACTACGAGCAGTACTTC. It encodes CASSEQGIDYEQYF. The chain uses TRBV2 and TRBJ2-7, with D unresolved. This CDR3 region has 14 residues. The V end was cut by 3 bases, the J end by 3 bases, with 12 bases between. The germline gives CDR1 SNHLY, CDR2 FYNNEI.

The chain carries TRBV7-9 and TRBJ1-3; D may be TRBD1 (6 bases). This CDR3 region has 17 residues. Germline CDR1 SEHNR, CDR2 FQNEAQ (reference sequence). Trimming removed 6 bases from V and 0 bases from J, with 18 bases in between. CDR3 sequence reads: CASRPQGFSISGNTIYF. The CDR3 nucleotides read TGTGCCAGCAGACCCCAGGGGTTCTCTATCTCTGGAAACACCATATATTTT.

This chain connects TRBV7-2 to TRBJ1-6; the D gene is possibly TRBD1 (5 bases). In germline, CDR1 is SGHTA, CDR2 FQGNSA. There are 16 residues in the CDR3. Trimming left V 0 bases short and J 5 bases short, with 11 bases between. The CDR3: CASSLAPGRDNSPLHF. The DNA of the CDR3 is TGTGCCAGCAGCTTAGCACCGGGCAGGGATAATTCACCCCTCCACTTT.

This chain uses TRBV9 with TRBJ1-1, with D possibly TRBD1 on 6 matching bases. The V gene's germline CDR1 is SGDLS and CDR2 YYNGEE. Trimming cost V 4 bases and J 1 base, with 14 bases left between them. This CDR3 is built from 15 residues. In DNA, the CDR3 is TGTGCCAGCAGCCCAGAGGGAGGGGGGAACACTGAAGCTTTCTTT. Its protein product is CASSPEGGGNTEAFF.

The gene calls are TRBV30 and TRBJ2-7; 9 nucleotides line up with TRBD2. This CDR3 contains 11 residues. V lost 7 bases and J lost 6; bases outside the gene matches: 4. Germline lookup yields CDR1 GTSNPN and CDR2 SVGIG (reference sequence). For the CDR3, the DNA is TGTGCCTCCGGGACTAGCCTCGAGCAGTACGTC. This translates into CASGTSLEQYV.

A few counts support this clone. The chain recombines TRBV7-2 with TRBJ1-5; perhaps TRBD1 as D (5 bases). V lost 1 base to trimming and J lost 3 bases, with 10 bases between them. In germline, CDR1 is SGHTA, CDR2 FQGNSA. This CDR3 contains 15 residues. CDR3 in amino acids: CASSLGGDYNQPQHF. CDR3 sequence (DNA): TGTGCCAGCAGCTTAGGGGGGGACTACAATCAGCCCCAGCATTTT.

This chain joins TRBV4-1 and TRBJ1-3; weak D call: TRBD1 (5 bases). Germline V gene lookup returns CDR1 MGHRA and CDR2 YSYEKL. The CDR3 covers 16 residues. V was cut by 1 base and J by 0 bases, with 10 bases left in between. The CDR3 DNA follows: TGCGCCAGCAGCCAAGTGGGGGGGAGCTCTGGAAACACCATATATTTT. Translated, it gives CASSQVGGSSGNTIYF.

This clone appeared a few times. The rearrangement links TRBV10-3 to TRBJ1-1; 7 bases map to TRBD1. The germline gives CDR1 ENHRY, CDR2 SYGVKD. CDR3 length: 14 residues. The V segment lost 3 bases and the J segment 8 bases; nucleotides outside the gene matches: 9. CDR3 protein: CAISETLGTVEAFF. The DNA for the CDR3 is TGTGCCATCAGTGAAACCCTAGGGACAGTAGAAGCTTTCTTT.

The chain joins TRBV9 to TRBJ1-2, with 8 nucleotides matching TRBD1. Trimming at V came to 4 bases and at J to 4 bases, leaving 9 bases not matched to a gene. Germline-derived CDR1 and CDR2 are SGDLS and YYNGEE. There are 15 residues in the CDR3. The CDR3 spells CASSLTGEVGYGYTF. The CDR3 DNA follows: TGTGCCAGCAGCCTGACAGGGGAGGTTGGCTATGGCTACACCTTC.

The CDR3 here is CASSLAAVNYGYTF. CDR3 nucleotide sequence: TGTGCCAGCAGCTTAGCGGCGGTGAACTATGGCTACACCTTC. The rearrangement uses TRBV7-2 and TRBJ1-2; D gene ambiguous. With 0 bases removed from V and 2 bases from J, the gap between germline ends came to 7 bases. The CDR3 has 14 amino acids. Germline V gene sequence: CDR1 SGHTA, CDR2 FQGNSA.

The chain links TRBV5-1 to TRBJ2-3; D unresolved. V dropped 0 bases and J dropped 3 bases, with 8 bases sitting between them. Germline V gene sequence: CDR1 SGHRS, CDR2 YFSETQ. There are 14 residues in the CDR3. CDR3 sequence: CASSLGNPTDTQYF. The DNA of the CDR3 is TGCGCCAGCAGCTTGGGAAACCCAACAGATACGCAGTATTTT.

This clone was observed a few times. In DNA, the CDR3 is TGTGCCAGCAGTCCAGGGGGAGGTCAGCCCCAGCATTTT. Protein: CASSPGGGQPQHF. The V gene is TRBV14, the J gene TRBJ1-5; 7 bases align to TRBD1. CDR1 is SGHDN and CDR2 is FVKESK in the germline V gene. The CDR3 is made up of 13 amino acids. The trim removed 6 bases at V and 6 bases at J, leaving 5 bases unmatched. The full variable domain, with the rest looked up from reference TRBV14 and TRBJ1-5, is EAGVTQFPSHSVIEKGQTVTLRCDPISGHDNLYWYRRVMGKEIKFLLHFVKESKQDESGMPNNRFLAERTGGTYSTLKVQPAELEDSGVYFCASSPGGGQPQHFGDGTRLSIL.

This sequence joins TRBV5-1 and TRBJ2-3; D perhaps matches TRBD2 (6 bases). Trimming took 1 base from V and 0 from J, leaving 18 bases between them. This CDR3 contains 18 residues. Germline CDR1 reads SGHRS; CDR2 reads YFSETQ. CDR3 protein: CASSLRPLAGSSTDTQYF. The DNA for the CDR3 is TGCGCCAGCAGCTTGAGGCCCCTCGCGGGGTCTAGCACAGATACGCAGTATTTT.

The V and J genes are TRBV6-5 and TRBJ2-2; D gene uncertain. This CDR3 comprises 15 residues. Deletions cut 7 bases from V and 5 bases from J, with 17 bases between. The germline gives CDR1 MNHEY, CDR2 SVGAGI. CDR3 protein: CASNLWTHLTGELFF. In DNA form, the CDR3 reads TGTGCCAGCAACTTATGGACCCACTTAACCGGGGAGCTGTTTTTT.

This clone has only a few counts. V and J are TRBV27 and TRBJ2-1; a weak D match, TRBD1 (5 bases). V was shortened by 5 bases and J by 6 bases, with 11 bases between the two germline ends. This CDR3 has 13 residues. CDR1 MNHEY and CDR2 SMNVEV come from the germline V gene (reference sequence). Here the CDR3 reads CASSQARGNEQFF. Here the CDR3 DNA reads TGTGCCAGCAGTCAAGCTAGGGGCAATGAGCAGTTCTTC.

This clone was found once. The rearrangement uses TRBV19 and TRBJ1-1; TRBD1 aligns across 7 bases. J lost 3 bases, V lost 6 bases, and 7 bases had no gene match. CDR1 and CDR2 from the germline V gene are LNHDA and SQIVND (reference sequence). This CDR3 is built from 14 residues. The chain's CDR3 is CASSPFTGDTEAFF. The CDR3 DNA reads TGTGCCAGTAGCCCCTTCACAGGGGACACTGAAGCTTTCTTT.

The rearrangement uses TRBV9 and TRBJ2-5; TRBD2 aligns across 9 bases. CDR3 size: 16 residues. V trimming: 4 bases; J trimming: 4 bases; junction bases outside the gene matches: 11. In germline, CDR1 is SGDLS, CDR2 YYNGEE. DNA for the CDR3: TGTGCCAGCAGCTCCAACGCGGGGGGGCCGAGAGAGACCCAGTACTTC. Residues: CASSSNAGGPRETQYF.

This chain uses TRBV7-2 with TRBJ2-3; D may be TRBD1 (5 bases). The V end was cut by 1 base, the J end by 1 base, with 9 bases between. Germline CDR1 and CDR2: SGHTA and FQGNSA. The CDR3 loop spans 15 amino acids. The CDR3 loop reads CASSLGGLRTDTQYF. The CDR3 DNA reads TGTGCCAGCAGCTTAGGGGGCCTACGCACAGATACGCAGTATTTT.

This chain uses TRBV6-5 with TRBJ2-3; D not resolved. The CDR3 covers 14 residues. Trimming shortened V by 4 bases and J by 0 bases, and 8 bases separated the two germline ends. Germline V gene sequence: CDR1 MNHEY, CDR2 SVGAGI. In DNA form, the CDR3 reads TGTGCCAGCAGTTTCCCGACTAGCACAGATACGCAGTATTTT. Translated: CASSFPTSTDTQYF.

The V call is TRBV19, the J call TRBJ2-3, with 8 bases aligning to TRBD1. J lost 2 bases, V lost 0 bases, and 7 bases had no gene match. The V gene's germline CDR1 is LNHDA and CDR2 SQIVND (reference sequence). This CDR3 region has 17 residues. CDR3: CASSIDLRDRYTDTQYF. In DNA, the CDR3 is TGTGCCAGTAGTATAGATCTACGGGACAGGTACACAGATACGCAGTATTTT.

The chain uses TRBV6-5 and TRBJ1-4, with 9 bases that match TRBD1. V trimming: 11 bases; J trimming: 8 bases; junction bases outside the gene matches: 6. The CDR3 is 12 residues long. Germline V CDR1 and CDR2: MNHEY, SVGAGI. CDR3 DNA: TGTGCCGGGGACAGGGTGAGGGAAAAACTGTTTTTT. This gives the protein CAGDRVREKLFF.

The rearrangement uses TRBV7-2 and TRBJ2-7; no clear D gene. CDR3 length: 13 amino acids. Trimming left V 8 bases short and J 0 bases short, with 11 bases between. Germline V gives CDR1 SGHTA, CDR2 FQGNSA. The CDR3 here is CASGHSSSYEQYV. CDR3 DNA: TGTGCCAGCGGCCACAGCAGCTCCTACGAGCAGTACGTC.

The chain has TRBV10-2 and TRBJ1-6, with D possibly TRBD1 on 5 matching bases. CDR3 length equals 16 residues. Germline loops: CDR1 WSHSY, CDR2 SAAADI. Trimming took off 4 bases at V and 9 bases at J, with 19 bases between the two ends. The CDR3 is CASSGGRPAGGSPLHF. The CDR3 DNA is TGCGCCAGCAGTGGAGGCAGGCCCGCGGGGGGTTCACCCCTCCACTTT.

The CDR3 here is CASSKGQGDTEAFF. CDR3 nucleotides: TGTGCCAGCAGTAAGGGACAGGGGGATACTGAAGCTTTCTTT. This sequence joins TRBV6-5 and TRBJ1-1; the match to TRBD1 covers 11 bases. Germline V gene lookup returns CDR1 MNHEY and CDR2 SVGAGI. This CDR3 has 14 residues. V gave up 5 bases and J gave up 5 bases; unmatched junction bases: 4.

This clone was picked up a small number of times. This chain connects TRBV25-1 to TRBJ2-1; no reliable D call. From germline, CDR1 is MGHDK and CDR2 SYGVNS. This CDR3 region has 11 residues. Trimming took 7 bases from V and 9 from J, leaving 10 bases between them. This CDR3 is CASTGRGEQFF. The CDR3 DNA sequence: TGTGCCAGCACCGGGCGTGGTGAGCAGTTCTTC.